This T cell receptor (beta chain) originates from a study of control samples from healthy donors and cancer patients. Germline V gene data show CDR1 as SGHRS and CDR2 as YFSETQ. The V end lost 0 bases, the J end lost 4 bases, and 16 bases lay between the germline ends. This CDR3 region has 16 residues. Produced via immunoSEQ multiplex PCR; TCRdb's table is partial and in-frame only. The table lists approximately 230,000 clones, almost 85% of them singletons. The receptor was derived from a woman in her sixties with lung cancer. V and J are TRBV5-1 and TRBJ1-1; D remains unclear. Sample: PBMCs. As DNA, the CDR3 is TGCGCCAGCAGCTTGGCCATGGCTTTCGGAGGCACTGAAGCTTTCTTT. Residues: CASSLAMAFGGTEAFF. The full variable domain, rest sourced from reference TRBV5-1 and TRBJ1-1, is KAGVTQTPRYLIKTRGQQVTLSCSPISGHRSVSWYQQTPGQGLQFLFEYFSETQRNKGNFPGRFSGRQFSNSRSEMNVSTLELGDSALYLCASSLAMAFGGTEAFFGQGTRLTVV.